This TCR beta chain was recovered during a study of cytomegalovirus exposure and HLA in healthy donors. The CDR3 extends over 13 amino acids. The ends lost 6 bases at V and 6 bases at J; junction bases unmatched: 10. In germline, CDR1 is SQVTM, CDR2 ANQGSEA. Method: immunoSEQ multiplex PCR; TCRdb's copy keeps in-frame clones and lacks some. The profile shows roughly 130,000 clones, approximately 87% of them singletons. Comments on this clone: Its antigen remains unidentified.

Findings and caveats of the study: Most TCR sequences were uncommon, yet certain public TCRs appeared in many donors. It was reportedly the case that the classifier diagnosed cytomegalovirus status with high specificity and sensitivity. TCR beta chains numbering approximately 150 were designated cytomegalovirus-associated.

V usage is TRBV29-1 and J usage is TRBJ2-7; 8 bases fit TRBD1. This clonotype originated in a young man in good health and CMV-seronegative. Sequencing was carried out using PBMCs. DNA for the CDR3: TGCAGCGTCGACAGGGGTAACTCAGGCGAGCAGTACTTC. Translated: CSVDRGNSGEQYF.